The T cell receptor beta chain described here comes from a study of early T cells in non-severe SARS-CoV-2 infection. Researchers attached unique molecular identifiers to individual cDNA molecules. TCRdb reprocessed the 5' RACE reads with MiXCR, giving one entry per CDR3 protein. The sample consists of about 49,000 distinct CDR3 sequences, roughly 12% of them appearing once. From germline, CDR1 is MGHRA and CDR2 YSYEKL. V lost 1 base to trimming and J lost 6 bases; unmatched junction nucleotides: 6. This CDR3 is 16 amino acids long. The TCR originated in an adult who was a healthcare worker with PCR-confirmed SARS-CoV-2 infection or an uninfected control (not recorded which). This chain connects TRBV4-1 to TRBJ2-1; 10 nucleotides agree with TRBD2. Sample: whole blood. The CDR3 DNA sequence: TGCGCCAGCAGCCAAGTCCTAGCGGGAGAGGGCAATGAGCAGTTCTTC. This codes for CASSQVLAGEGNEQFF.